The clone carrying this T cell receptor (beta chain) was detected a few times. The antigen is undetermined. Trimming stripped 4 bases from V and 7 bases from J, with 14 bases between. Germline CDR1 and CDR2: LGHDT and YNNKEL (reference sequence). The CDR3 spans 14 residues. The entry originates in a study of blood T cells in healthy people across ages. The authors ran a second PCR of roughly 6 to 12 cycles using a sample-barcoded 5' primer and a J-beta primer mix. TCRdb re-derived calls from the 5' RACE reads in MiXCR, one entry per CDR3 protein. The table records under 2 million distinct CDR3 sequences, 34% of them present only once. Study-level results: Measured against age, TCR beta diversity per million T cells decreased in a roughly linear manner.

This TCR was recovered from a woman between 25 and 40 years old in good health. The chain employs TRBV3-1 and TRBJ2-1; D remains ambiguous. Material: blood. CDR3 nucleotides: TGTGCCAGCAGCCTCCCGTGGGGTGAAAATGAGCAGTTCTTC. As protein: CASSLPWGENEQFF.